A few counts support the clone carrying this T cell receptor beta chain. The source of the sample is a study of CD8 T cells in Susac syndrome. After extraction with the RNeasy kit, roughly 0.45 to 1 ug of the RNA was reverse transcribed using random hexamers. MiXCR was run by TCRdb on the immunoSEQ multiplex PCR reads, yielding one entry per CDR3 protein. The sample lists under 200,000 distinct CDR3 sequences; 91% were seen once. Unmatched junction bases numbered 6, after V lost 2 bases and J lost 7 bases. Per the germline V gene, CDR1 is MNHEY and CDR2 is SVGAGI. The CDR3 totals 15 residues. The sequence was collected from a human donor with Susac syndrome. The sequencing input was CD4+ T cells from PBMCs. J is TRBJ2-3 and V is TRBV6-5, with 10 bases identical to TRBD1. The CDR3, as DNA: TGTGCCAGCAGTTACGCAGACAGGGGGCCATATACGCAGTATTTT. Translated, it gives CASSYADRGPYTQYF.